Sequencing of this T cell receptor beta chain was carried out in a study of T cells in Graves' hyperthyroidism and ophthalmopathy. This clonotype was observed a handful of times. Researchers amplified the TCR beta CDR3 regions from RNA transcripts. In the first-round RT-PCR of the TCR CDR3, the HTBI primer set was used. TCRdb used MiXCR to reprocess the multiplex PCR reads, holding one entry per CDR3 protein. The sample has hundreds of thousands of distinct CDR3 sequences, approximately 14% seen once. CDR3 size: 13 residues. Germline CDR1 is SQVTM and CDR2 is ANQGSEA. V was clipped by 8 bases and J by 8 bases, with 19 bases between them. Stable hyperthyroidism: no ophthalmopathy progression over 18 months of follow-up. Uncontrolled infections, other autoimmune diseases, pregnancy or lactation led to exclusion of patients. Thyroid ultrasound and orbital computed tomography, with clinical symptoms and serum thyroxine and TRAb, informed diagnoses.

This chain uses TRBV29-1 with TRBJ2-1, with TRBD2 as a possible D gene (6 bases). The receptor was isolated from a woman aged 18-29 years with Graves' hyperthyroidism. Sequencing used blood. The CDR3: CSSPGLRRHEQFF. The DNA for the CDR3 is TGCAGCAGCCCGGGACTCCGACGCCATGAGCAGTTCTTC.